A selection of T cell receptor beta chains follows, all from one sample in a study of shared clonotypes between healthy human individuals. Data came from immunoSEQ multiplex PCR; TCRdb stores just in-frame clones and leaves some out. The sample has about 1.5 million clones; roughly 96% are singletons. The sample comprised naive CD4+ T cells sorted from blood. All receptors come from a man aged 25-45 years in good health. The conserved cysteine and the conserved F or W are not part of the CDR3 here.

cdr3_aa | j_call | v_call
ASSLWQIAETQY | TRBJ2-5 | TRBV7-2
ASSQGETSGSSSYNEQF | TRBJ2-1 | TRBV14
ASSLVSGGTDTQY | TRBJ2-3 | TRBV5-1
ASSNPRGAGTDTQY | TRBJ2-3 | TRBV19
ASSLTGEGYT | TRBJ1-2 | TRBV27
ASSEAPIGAGYT | TRBJ1-2 | TRBV6-1
ASSRAGGVDYGYT | TRBJ1-2 | TRBV13
ASSIQNSGNTIY | TRBJ1-3 | TRBV19
ASGLGQLAYNEQF | TRBJ2-1 | TRBV12-5
ASNAGESNEQF | TRBJ2-1 | TRBV9
ASSLAETSGSSYNEQF | TRBJ2-1 | TRBV7-9
ATSRDRSGSNEQF | TRBJ2-1 | TRBV15
ASSTRGTAYNEQF | TRBJ2-1 | TRBV5-4
ASTLGLADTQY | TRBJ2-3 | TRBV2
ASSLASPNQPQH | TRBJ1-5 | TRBV27
ASSQELWGPNYGYT | TRBJ1-2 | TRBV4-3
ASSLGPRSGNQPQH | TRBJ1-5 | TRBV5-6
ASSQDLTGADTGELF | TRBJ2-2 | TRBV4-2
ASSQLQLAEQY | TRBJ2-7 | TRBV27
ATKRQGPDYGYT | TRBJ1-2 | TRBV28
ASSLRRSTGELF | TRBJ2-2 | TRBV7-8
ATSSNRPAGFLSWTDTQY | TRBJ2-3 | TRBV15
ASSPTSSGNTIY | TRBJ1-3 | TRBV4-3
ASSQDHGTSSYNEQF | TRBJ2-1 | TRBV4-3
ASRTAQGPRDNEQF | TRBJ2-1 | TRBV5-4
ASSETGRGYEQY | TRBJ2-7 | TRBV28
ASLGGRGTGELF | TRBJ2-2 | TRBV7-9
AISDYRVSGAEDTQY | TRBJ2-3 | TRBV10-3